Presented here are 14 T cell receptor beta chains from one specimen sequenced in a study of blood T cell repertoires in COVID-19. Sequencing used immunoSEQ multiplex PCR; TCRdb keeps in-frame clones, though not all of them. The sample lists about 220,000 clones; about three quarters were seen once. The specimen sequenced was peripheral blood. The receptors derive from a woman in her 70s with acute or convalescent COVID-19.

The genes are TRBV5-4 and TRBJ2-7; the D is unclear. The CDR3 extends over 13 amino acids. V was pared by 0 bases and J by 3 bases, with 7 bases between. Germline CDR1 SGHNT, CDR2 YYREEE (reference sequence). Here the CDR3 DNA reads TGTGCCAGCAGCTTGGATGGCAGCTACGAGCAGTACGTC. Its translation: CASSLDGSYEQYV.

The chain links TRBV6-6 to TRBJ2-5, with 10 bases lining up with TRBD1. The junction had 9 bases not matched to a gene; V was cut back by 6 bases and J by 5 bases. CDR3 length: 15 residues. Germline V gives CDR1 MNHNY, CDR2 SVGAGI (reference sequence). Here the CDR3 DNA reads TGTGCCAGCAGCCTTGGGACAGGGGAATTCGAGACCCAGTACTTC. Amino acids: CASSLGTGEFETQYF.

V usage is TRBV7-8 and J usage is TRBJ2-5, with D unclear. V dropped 5 bases and J dropped 6 bases, with 13 bases sitting between them. In germline, CDR1 is SGHVS, CDR2 FQNEAQ. The CDR3 totals 13 residues. The CDR3 sequence is CASSAIGSQTQYF. CDR3 in DNA: TGTGCCAGCAGCGCCATCGGGTCCCAGACCCAGTACTTC.

V and J are TRBV7-3 and TRBJ2-2; D gene ambiguous. CDR1 and CDR2 from the germline V gene are SGHTA and FQGTGA. Trimming shortened V by 1 base and J by 7 bases, and 13 bases separated the two germline ends. The CDR3 covers 15 residues. CDR3 loop: CASSLIPWAGGELFF. The DNA of the CDR3 is TGTGCCAGCAGCTTAATCCCCTGGGCAGGCGGGGAGCTGTTTTTT.

The rearrangement joins TRBV4-3 to TRBJ2-1; perhaps TRBD2 as D (5 bases). CDR1 is LGHNA and CDR2 is YSLEER in the germline V gene. Trimming took off 5 bases at V and 12 bases at J, with 29 bases between the two ends. The CDR3 runs to 17 residues. CDR3 sequence: CASSEGALGQFGGRQFF. CDR3 in DNA: TGCGCCAGCAGCGAAGGTGCGTTAGGGCAATTTGGAGGTCGGCAGTTCTTC.

V is TRBV27 and J is TRBJ1-4; D may be TRBD1 (6 bases). CDR1 and CDR2 from the germline V gene are MNHEY and SMNVEV (reference sequence). This CDR3 has 13 amino acids. V lost 6 bases and J 12 bases, leaving 17 bases between the germline ends. The CDR3 bases are TGTGCCAGCAGCTGGAACAGGGACGGGGAACTGTTTTTT. This codes for CASSWNRDGELFF. Full variable domain (remainder filled in from reference TRBV27 and TRBJ1-4): EAQVTQNPRYLITVTGKKLTVTCSQNMNHEYMSWYRQDPGLGLRQIYYSMNVEVTDKGDVPEGYKVSRKEKRNFPLILESPSPNQTSLYFCASSWNRDGELFFGSGTQLSVL.

Comments on this clone: This same CDR3 is encoded by further DNA sequences in the sample. The rearrangement links TRBV12-5 to TRBJ1-1, with TRBD1 identical over 7 bases. CDR1 and CDR2 (germline): LGHNT, FRNRAP. The V gene end was trimmed by 6 bases and the J gene end by 7 bases; junction bases not matched to a gene: 5. The CDR3 is 12 residues long. CDR3 loop: CASGLGTVEAFF. CDR3 DNA sequence: TGTGCTAGTGGCCTCGGGACAGTTGAAGCTTTCTTT.

The V and J genes are TRBV5-1 and TRBJ2-1; D is ambiguous. The CDR3 extends over 11 amino acids. Germline V gene sequence: CDR1 SGHRS, CDR2 YFSETQ. V lost 2 bases and J 7 bases, leaving 4 bases between the germline ends. CDR3 nucleotides: TGCGCCAGCAGCTTACGGAATGAGCAGTTCTTC. This sequence encodes CASSLRNEQFF.

The gene calls are TRBV7-2 and TRBJ2-1; 10 bases align to TRBD2. The V gene end was trimmed by 4 bases and the J gene end by 9 bases; junction bases not matched to a gene: 15. CDR3 length: 17 residues. Germline CDR1 is SGHTA and CDR2 is FQGNSA. The CDR3: CASSYPSVSGGGGEQFF. The DNA for the CDR3 is TGTGCCAGCAGCTACCCCTCTGTAAGCGGGGGGGGCGGTGAGCAGTTCTTC.

The rearrangement uses TRBV5-5 and TRBJ1-1, with 10 bases that match TRBD1. V dropped 3 bases and J dropped 9; count of bases not matched to a gene: 5. The CDR3 length is 13 residues. Germline V gene sequence: CDR1 SGHKS, CDR2 YYEKEE (reference sequence). CDR3 region: CASSSGTGEKAFF. The CDR3 DNA reads TGTGCCAGCAGCTCGGGGACAGGGGAGAAAGCTTTCTTT.

The rearrangement joins TRBV27 to TRBJ1-6, with D hard to call. This CDR3 is 15 amino acids long. Trimming took 4 bases from V and 7 from J, leaving 14 bases between them. Germline CDR1 is MNHEY and CDR2 is SMNVEV (reference sequence). The CDR3 spells CASSSGGGSNSPLHF. The DNA for the CDR3 is TGTGCCAGCAGTTCGGGCGGAGGGTCCAATTCACCCCTCCACTTT.

The gene calls are TRBV10-2 and TRBJ2-4, with 8 bases identical to TRBD1. The CDR3 covers 15 residues. V was clipped by 4 bases and J by 1 base; unmatched bases: 3. Germline loops: CDR1 WSHSY, CDR2 SAAADI. CDR3 in amino acids: CASSGTGLAKNIQYF. CDR3 sequence (DNA): TGCGCCAGCAGTGGGACAGGGTTGGCCAAAAACATTCAGTACTTC.

CDR3 residues: CASSRREGWGEQFF. The CDR3 DNA reads TGCGCCAGCAGTAGGAGGGAGGGCTGGGGTGAGCAGTTCTTC. The rearrangement links TRBV10-1 to TRBJ2-1; the match to TRBD2 covers 7 bases. V lost 5 bases, J lost 9 bases, and 10 bases stayed unmatched. This CDR3 contains 14 residues. CDR1 is WNHNN and CDR2 is SYGVQD in the germline V gene (reference sequence).

The chain is built from TRBV10-1 and TRBJ1-2; maybe TRBD1 (6 bases). CDR1 is WNHNN, CDR2 SYGVQD, per germline (reference sequence). V was cut by 0 bases and J by 5 bases, with 7 bases left in between. This CDR3 has 13 amino acids. CDR3 sequence (DNA): TGCGCCAGCAGTGAGTCCGGACAGTATGGCTACACCTTC. Its translation: CASSESGQYGYTF.